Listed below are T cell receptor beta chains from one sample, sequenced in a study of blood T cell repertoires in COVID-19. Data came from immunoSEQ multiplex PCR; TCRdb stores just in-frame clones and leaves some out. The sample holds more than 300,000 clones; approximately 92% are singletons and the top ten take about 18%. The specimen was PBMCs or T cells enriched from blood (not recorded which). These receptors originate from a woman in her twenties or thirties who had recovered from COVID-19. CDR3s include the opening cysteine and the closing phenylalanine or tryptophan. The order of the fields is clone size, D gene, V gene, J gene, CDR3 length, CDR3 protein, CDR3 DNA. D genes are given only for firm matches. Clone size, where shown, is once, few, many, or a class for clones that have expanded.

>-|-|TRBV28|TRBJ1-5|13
CASSFRVRQPQHF
TGTGCCAGCAGTTTCAGGGTAAGGCAGCCCCAGCATTTT
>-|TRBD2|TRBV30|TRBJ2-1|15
CAWSRGLAGGKEQFF
TGTGCCTGGAGCCGGGGACTAGCGGGGGGGAAGGAGCAGTTCTTC
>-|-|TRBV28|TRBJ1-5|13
CASRPTGSQPQHF
TGTGCCAGCAGGCCTACAGGGTCCCAGCCCCAGCATTTT
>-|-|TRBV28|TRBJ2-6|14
CASGGFDRANVLTF
TGTGCCAGCGGAGGATTTGACAGGGCCAACGTCCTGACTTTC
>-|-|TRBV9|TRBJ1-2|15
CASSVSSKAAAGYTF
TGTGCCAGCAGCGTATCATCCAAGGCGGCCGCTGGCTACACCTTC
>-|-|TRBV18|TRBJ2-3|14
CASLGQTSTDTQYF
TGTGCCAGCTTAGGACAGACTAGCACAGATACGCAGTATTTT
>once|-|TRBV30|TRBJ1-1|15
CAWSVGGLGGTEAFF
TGTGCCTGGAGTGTAGGAGGGTTGGGGGGCACTGAAGCTTTCTTT
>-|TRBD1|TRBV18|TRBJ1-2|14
CASSPNQGEYGYTF
TGTGCCAGCTCACCAAATCAGGGGGAGTATGGCTACACCTTC
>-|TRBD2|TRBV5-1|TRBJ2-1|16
CASSPGTSGRAGEQFF
TGCGCCAGCAGCCCGGGGACTAGCGGGAGGGCCGGTGAGCAGTTCTTC
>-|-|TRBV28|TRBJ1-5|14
CASSWGAGNQPQHF
TGTGCCAGCAGTTGGGGCGCGGGCAATCAGCCCCAGCATTTT
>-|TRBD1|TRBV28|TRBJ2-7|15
CASSGQGRSTYEQYF
TGTGCCAGCAGCGGACAGGGTAGGAGTACCTACGAGCAGTACTTC
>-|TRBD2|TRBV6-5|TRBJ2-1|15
CASSYGASGRLVLFF
TGTGCCAGCAGTTACGGGGCTAGCGGGAGACTAGTTCTGTTCTTC
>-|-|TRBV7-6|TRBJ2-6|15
CASTLQGTGANVLTF
TGTGCCAGCACCCTGCAGGGCACTGGGGCCAACGTCCTGACTTTC
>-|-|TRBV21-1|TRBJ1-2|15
CASSKVTGGIYGYTF
TGTGCCAGCAGCAAGGTCACAGGGGGCATCTATGGCTACACCTTC
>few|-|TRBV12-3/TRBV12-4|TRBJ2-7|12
CASSSTVYEQYF
TGTGCCAGCAGTTCAACAGTCTACGAGCAGTACTTC
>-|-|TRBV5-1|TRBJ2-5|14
CASSSQGFQETQYF
TGCGCCAGCAGCTCCCAGGGATTCCAAGAGACCCAGTACTTC
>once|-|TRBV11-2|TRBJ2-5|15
CASSLDGRIEETQYF
TGTGCCAGCAGCTTAGATGGCAGGATTGAAGAGACCCAGTACTTC
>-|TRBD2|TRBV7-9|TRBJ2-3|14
CASSLVAGGDTQYF
TGTGCCAGCAGCTTAGTTGCGGGAGGTGATACGCAGTATTTT
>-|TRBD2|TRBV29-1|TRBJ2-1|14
CSVAVSGGNNEQFF
TGCAGCGTTGCAGTCAGCGGGGGTAACAATGAGCAGTTCTTC
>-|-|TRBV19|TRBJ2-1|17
CASSIGLGIFSYNEQFF
TGTGCCAGTAGTATAGGGCTCGGGATATTCTCCTACAATGAGCAGTTCTTC
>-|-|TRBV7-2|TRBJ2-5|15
CASSLGLPGQETQYF
TGTGCCAGCAGCTTAGGCCTTCCAGGCCAAGAGACCCAGTACTTC
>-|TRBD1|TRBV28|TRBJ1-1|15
CASSLEGQVNTEAFF
TGTGCCAGCAGTTTAGAGGGACAGGTGAACACTGAAGCTTTCTTT
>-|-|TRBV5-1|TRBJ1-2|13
CASSLDKNYGYTF
TGCGCCAGCAGCTTGGACAAAAACTATGGCTACACCTTC
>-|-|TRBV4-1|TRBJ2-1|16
CASSPQGREVNNEQFF
TGCGCCAGCAGCCCCCAAGGACGGGAAGTCAACAATGAGCAGTTCTTC
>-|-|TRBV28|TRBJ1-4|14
CASSLLSRQEKLFF
TGTGCCAGCAGTTTATTGTCCAGACAGGAAAAACTGTTTTTT
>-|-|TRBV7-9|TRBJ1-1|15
CASSFDIQINTEAFF
TGTGCCAGCAGCTTTGATATACAGATAAACACTGAAGCTTTCTTT
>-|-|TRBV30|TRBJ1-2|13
CAWRPTDIAGYTF
TGTGCCTGGAGACCGACAGACATCGCTGGCTACACCTTC
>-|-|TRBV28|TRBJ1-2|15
CASSSIRTANYGYTF
TGTGCCAGCAGTTCGATAAGGACAGCTAACTATGGCTACACCTTC
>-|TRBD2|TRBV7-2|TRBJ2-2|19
CASSFGLAGGQRNTGELFF
TGTGCCAGCAGCTTCGGACTAGCGGGGGGGCAACGGAACACCGGGGAGCTGTTTTTT
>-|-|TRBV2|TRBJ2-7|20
CASRPVLRDKRLQSSYEQYF
TGTGCCAGCAGACCCGTCCTCCGGGACAAACGGCTCCAAAGCTCCTACGAGCAGTACTTC
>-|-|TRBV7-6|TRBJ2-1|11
CASSSHNEQFF
TGTGCCAGCAGCTCCCATAATGAGCAGTTCTTC
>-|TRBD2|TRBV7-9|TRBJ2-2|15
CASSPYTGGGAKLFF
TGTGCCAGCAGCCCATACACTGGCGGGGGGGCAAAGCTGTTTTTT
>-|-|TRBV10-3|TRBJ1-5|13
CAITQGSNQPQHF
TGTGCCATTACTCAGGGAAGCAATCAGCCCCAGCATTTT
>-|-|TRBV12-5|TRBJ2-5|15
CASGLVQGRQETQYF
TGTGCTAGTGGTTTGGTACAGGGCCGTCAAGAGACCCAGTACTTC
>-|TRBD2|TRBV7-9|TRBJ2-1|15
CASSLALAGGLEQFF
TGTGCCAGCAGCTTAGCCTTAGCGGGAGGTCTTGAGCAGTTCTTC
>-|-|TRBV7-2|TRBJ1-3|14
CASSFRSSGNTIYF
TGTGCCAGCAGCTTTCGGTCCTCTGGAAACACCATATATTTT
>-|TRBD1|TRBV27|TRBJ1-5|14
CASSLDRANQPQHF
TGTGCCAGCAGTTTGGACAGGGCGAATCAGCCCCAGCATTTT
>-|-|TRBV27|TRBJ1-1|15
CASSLEGRGITEAFF
TGTGCCAGCAGTTTAGAAGGCAGGGGTATCACTGAAGCTTTCTTT
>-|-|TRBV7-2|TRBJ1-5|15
CASSLVWGGNQPQHF
TGTGCCAGCAGCTTAGTTTGGGGGGGCAATCAGCCCCAGCATTTT
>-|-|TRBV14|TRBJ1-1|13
CASSQGGITEAFF
TGTGCCAGCAGCCAAGGAGGGATCACTGAAGCTTTCTTT
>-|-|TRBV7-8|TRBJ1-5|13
CASSPTGSQPQHF
TGTGCCAGCAGCCCTACAGGGAGCCAGCCCCAGCATTTT
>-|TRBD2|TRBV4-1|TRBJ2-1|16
CASSHLGTTSYNEQFF
TGCGCCAGCAGCCATTTAGGGACTACCTCCTACAATGAGCAGTTCTTC
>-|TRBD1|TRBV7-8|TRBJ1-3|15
CASSPPGTGRNTIYF
TGTGCCAGCAGCCCCCCCGGGACAGGGAGAAACACCATATATTTT
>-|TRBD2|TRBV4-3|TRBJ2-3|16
CASSLRLAEETDTQYF
TGCGCCAGCAGCCTCCGACTAGCGGAGGAGACAGATACGCAGTATTTT
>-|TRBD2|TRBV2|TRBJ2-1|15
CASKGGTSGGNEQFF
TGTGCCAGTAAAGGCGGGACTAGCGGGGGCAATGAGCAGTTCTTC
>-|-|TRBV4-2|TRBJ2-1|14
CASSQESLLNEQFF
TGTGCCAGCAGCCAAGAATCTTTACTCAATGAGCAGTTCTTC
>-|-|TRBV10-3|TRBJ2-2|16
CAISESPTANTGELFF
TGTGCCATCAGTGAGTCGCCGACAGCGAACACCGGGGAGCTGTTTTTT
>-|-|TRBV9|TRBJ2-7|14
CASSATLSTYEQYF
TGTGCCAGCAGCGCCACTTTGTCGACCTACGAGCAGTACTTC
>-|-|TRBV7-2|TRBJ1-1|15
CASSLERTANTEAFF
TGTGCCAGCAGCTTAGAACGGACAGCGAACACTGAAGCTTTCTTT
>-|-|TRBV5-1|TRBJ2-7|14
CASSLDGVFNEQYF
TGCGCCAGCAGCTTGGACGGGGTATTCAACGAGCAGTACTTC
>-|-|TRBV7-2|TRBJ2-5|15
CASSFGGMDRETQYF
TGTGCCAGCAGCTTTGGCGGGATGGACCGAGAGACCCAGTACTTC
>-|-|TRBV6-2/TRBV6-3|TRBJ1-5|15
CASSYHQGSNQPQHF
TGTGCCAGCAGTTACCACCAGGGTAGCAATCAGCCCCAGCATTTT
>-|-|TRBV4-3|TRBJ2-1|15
CASSQDRVARNEQFF
TGCGCCAGCAGCCAAGATCGAGTAGCTCGGAATGAGCAGTTCTTC
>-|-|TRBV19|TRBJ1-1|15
CASSITGQKNTEAFF
TGTGCCAGTAGTATAACCGGACAGAAGAACACTGAAGCTTTCTTT
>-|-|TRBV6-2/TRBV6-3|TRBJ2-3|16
CASSATRHGRTDTQYF
TGTGCCAGCAGCGCGACACGCCATGGTCGCACAGATACGCAGTATTTT
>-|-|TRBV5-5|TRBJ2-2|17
CASSLILAGSDTGELFF
TGTGCCAGCAGCTTGATTTTGGCAGGGTCCGATACCGGGGAGCTGTTTTTT
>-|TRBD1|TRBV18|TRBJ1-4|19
CASSQNAGQGTATNEKLFF
TGTGCCAGCTCACAGAACGCCGGACAGGGAACAGCAACTAATGAAAAACTGTTTTTT
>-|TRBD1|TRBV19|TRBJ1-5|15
CASSIGQGADQPQHF
TGTGCCAGTAGTATAGGACAGGGGGCCGATCAGCCCCAGCATTTT
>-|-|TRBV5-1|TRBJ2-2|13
CASSLAYTGELFF
TGCGCCAGCAGCTTGGCGTACACCGGGGAGCTGTTTTTT
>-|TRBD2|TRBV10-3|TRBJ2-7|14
CAISLSSGSPEQYF
TGTGCCATCAGCCTATCTAGCGGGAGTCCCGAGCAGTACTTC